This TCR beta chain was found in a study of cytomegalovirus exposure and HLA in healthy donors. It was with 60 Vbeta and 13 Jbeta primers that the PCR ran. Repertoires were generated with immunoSEQ multiplex PCR, while TCRdb's copy carries only in-frame clones and drops some. The sample includes about 140,000 clones. Germline lookup yields CDR1 LNHDA and CDR2 SQIVND (reference sequence). V was cut by 3 bases and J by 1 base, with 10 bases left in between. CDR3 length equals 15 residues. The sequencing sample was made of PBMCs. The chain uses TRBV19 and TRBJ1-5; no firm D call. The TCR comes from a woman aged 18-30 years in good health and CMV-seronegative. Written as DNA, the CDR3 is TGTGCCAGTAGTATTTTGGGCAGCAGCAATCAGCCCCAGCATTTT. It encodes CASSILGSSNQPQHF.